The present TCR beta chain was sequenced within a study of OX40 agonist ivuxolimab in advanced cancers. Profiled with immunoSEQ multiplex PCR; TCRdb holds only in-frame clones, not every one. The table includes 70,000 to 95,000 clones, roughly 94% detected once. The CDR3 has 13 amino acids. Germline V CDR1 and CDR2: MNHEY, SMNVEV (reference sequence). V was trimmed by 2 bases and J by 6 bases, leaving 8 bases between them. The chain carries TRBV27 and TRBJ1-5, with D uncertain. The starting material was CD4+ or CD8+ T cells sorted from blood, obtained in a trial of the OX40 agonist ivuxolimab. The sequence derives from an adult with an advanced solid tumor such as melanoma, head and neck, liver or kidney cancer. The CDR3 region is CASSLGVRQPQHF. The CDR3 DNA sequence: TGTGCCAGCAGTTTAGGGGTTCGTCAGCCCCAGCATTTT.